These 23 T cell receptor beta chains originate from one sample sequenced in a study of blood T cell repertoires in COVID-19. The method was immunoSEQ multiplex PCR; TCRdb's version includes in-frame clones alone and lacks a portion of them. The sample records 150,000 or so clones, approximately 90% being singletons. Input material: peripheral blood. The source is a man aged 18 to 30 with acute or convalescent COVID-19.

The genes are TRBV2 and TRBJ2-3; TRBD2 aligns across 11 bases. After removal of 4 bases from V and 4 bases from J, the junction contained 7 bases not matched to a gene. Germline assignment: CDR1 SNHLY and CDR2 FYNNEI. This CDR3 is built from 16 residues. CDR3 in amino acids: CASSGALAGGADTQYF. CDR3 nucleotides: TGTGCCAGCAGTGGGGCCCTAGCGGGAGGTGCAGATACGCAGTATTTT.

The gene calls are TRBV9 and TRBJ1-2; TRBD1 aligns across 8 bases. This CDR3 has 14 amino acids. CDR1 and CDR2 (germline): SGDLS, YYNGEE. The V segment lost 2 bases and the J segment 3 bases; nucleotides outside the gene matches: 3. CDR3 nucleotide sequence: TGTGCCAGCAGCGTGGACAGGGAGTACTATGGCTACACCTTC. Translation gives CASSVDREYYGYTF. The whole variable domain, remainder taken from reference TRBV9 and TRBJ1-2, is DSGVTQTPKHLITATGQRVTLRCSPRSGDLSVYWYQQSLDQGLQFLIQYYNGEERAKGNILERFSAQQFPDLHSELNLSSLELGDSALYFCASSVDREYYGYTFGSGTRLTVV.

The V call is TRBV6-5, the J call TRBJ1-5; D unclear. Germline CDR1 MNHEY, CDR2 SVGAGI. There are 13 residues in the CDR3. The V gene lost 10 bases and the J gene lost 9 bases, with 19 bases spanning the gap. CDR3 amino acids: CATVGGGVRPQHF. Here the CDR3 DNA reads TGTGCCACCGTGGGTGGAGGCGTGCGGCCCCAGCATTTT.

The chain combines TRBV7-9 with TRBJ1-4; 7 bases agree with TRBD1. With 5 bases clipped from V and 2 bases from J, the junction kept 5 bases outside the gene matches. The CDR3 contains 15 residues. Germline lookup yields CDR1 SEHNR and CDR2 FQNEAQ (reference sequence). As DNA, the CDR3 is TGTGCCAGCAGCCAGACAGGGCTTACTAATGAAAAACTGTTTTTT. As protein: CASSQTGLTNEKLFF.

This clone was observed a handful of times. The genes are TRBV12-5 and TRBJ2-1; no firm D call. CDR1 is LGHNT, CDR2 FRNRAP, per germline. V lost 3 bases and J lost 7, with 10 bases in between. This CDR3 region has 13 residues. DNA for the CDR3: TGTGCTAGTGGTTTCCTCGCCGGTAATGAGCAGTTCTTC. The encoded protein is CASGFLAGNEQFF.

CDR3 loop: CASSVSPTGATDTQYF. Here the CDR3 DNA reads TGTGCCAGCAGCGTTTCCCCGACAGGGGCCACAGATACGCAGTATTTT. The gene calls are TRBV5-6 and TRBJ2-3; 8 bases match TRBD1. Germline V gene sequence: CDR1 SGHDT, CDR2 YYEEEE. CDR3 length: 16 amino acids. After removal of 4 bases from V and 2 bases from J, the junction contained 9 bases not matched to a gene.

A single count supports this clone. The chain is built from TRBV5-1 and TRBJ1-4; 9 nucleotides line up with TRBD1. Losses at the gene ends were 1 base for V and 5 bases for J; bases not matched to a gene: 6. This CDR3 spans 16 amino acids. Per germline, CDR1 SGHRS and CDR2 YFSETQ. This chain's CDR3 is CASSLPGTGRNEKLFF. CDR3 sequence (DNA): TGCGCCAGCAGCTTGCCCGGGACAGGGCGAAATGAAAAACTGTTTTTT.

This chain joins TRBV6-1 and TRBJ2-7; D not resolved. Germline CDR1 is MNHNS and CDR2 is SASEGT. Deletions cut 1 base from V and 2 bases from J, with 12 bases between. The length of the CDR3 is 15 residues. CDR3 sequence (DNA): TGTGCCAGCAGTGAAGTCTCCTACGAAGCCTACGAGCAGTACTTC. This codes for CASSEVSYEAYEQYF.

Here the CDR3 DNA reads TGTGCCAGCAGGGAGGGGTTGGCAGATACGCAGTATTTT. Protein product: CASREGLADTQYF. The V and J genes are TRBV5-4 and TRBJ2-3; maybe TRBD2 (6 bases). Germline V CDR1 and CDR2: SGHNT, YYREEE (reference sequence). V lost 5 bases and J 4 bases, leaving 11 bases between the germline ends. This CDR3 contains 13 residues.

As DNA, the CDR3 is TGTGCCAGCAGCTTAGGGGGGGGGCTTATGGGCAATCAGCCCCAGCATTTT. It translates to CASSLGGGLMGNQPQHF. V gene TRBV7-6 combines with J gene TRBJ1-5; possible D gene TRBD1, 6 bases. Trimming pared 1 base from V and 2 bases from J, leaving 15 bases between. The length of the CDR3 is 17 residues. Germline values: CDR1 SGHVS, CDR2 FNYEAQ.

This chain uses TRBV5-4 with TRBJ2-1; 7 bases fit TRBD2. The ends lost 2 bases at V and 8 bases at J; junction bases unmatched: 13. CDR1 and CDR2 from the germline V gene are SGHNT and YYREEE (reference sequence). The CDR3 spans 16 residues. CDR3 bases: TGTGCCAGCAGCTTACCCCCCCGCGGGAGCATCTATGAGCAGTTCTTC. Translating it yields CASSLPPRGSIYEQFF. Based on the CDR3 plus reference TRBV5-4 and TRBJ2-1, the full variable domain is ETGVTQSPTHLIKTRGQQVTLRCSSQSGHNTVSWYQQALGQGPQFIFQYYREEENGRGNFPPRFSGLQFPNYSSELNVNALELDDSALYLCASSLPPRGSIYEQFFGPGTRLTVL.

The genes are TRBV4-2 and TRBJ2-5; the D is unclear. The CDR3 length is 14 residues. Germline V gene lookup returns CDR1 LGHNA and CDR2 YNFKEQ. Trimming removed 1 base at V and 3 bases at J, with 9 bases between. CDR3 amino acids: CASSQGGSEETQYF. The CDR3 coding sequence is TGTGCCAGCAGCCAAGGTGGTTCAGAAGAGACCCAGTACTTC.

The rearrangement links TRBV20-1 to TRBJ2-5; D gene unclear. This CDR3 has 13 residues. The ends were cut back, 3 bases at V and 5 bases at J, with 13 bases in the middle. Germline assignment: CDR1 DFQATT and CDR2 SNEGSKA (reference sequence). In nucleotides, the CDR3 is TGCAGTGCTAGTGGGCCTAGTGGTGAGACCCAGTACTTC. Its protein is CSASGPSGETQYF.

The V gene is TRBV9, the J gene TRBJ1-2; a weak D match, TRBD1 (5 bases). CDR1 is SGDLS and CDR2 is YYNGEE in the germline V gene. The CDR3 totals 13 residues. V dropped 3 bases and J dropped 8 bases, with 14 bases sitting between them. The CDR3, as DNA: TGTGCCAGCAGCGAGGACGTGGGGCAGGGCTACACCTTC. It yields the protein CASSEDVGQGYTF. Full variable domain (remainder filled in from reference TRBV9 and TRBJ1-2): DSGVTQTPKHLITATGQRVTLRCSPRSGDLSVYWYQQSLDQGLQFLIQYYNGEERAKGNILERFSAQQFPDLHSELNLSSLELGDSALYFCASSEDVGQGYTFGSGTRLTVV.

This clone was observed once. The chain couples TRBV13 to TRBJ2-1; the D gene is possibly TRBD2 (5 bases). Germline CDR1 is PRHDT and CDR2 is FYEKMQ (reference sequence). The CDR3 length is 13 residues. V was trimmed by 1 base and J by 8 bases, leaving 9 bases between them. The CDR3: CASSLAKGDEQFF. As DNA, the CDR3 is TGTGCCAGCAGCTTAGCGAAGGGAGATGAGCAGTTCTTC.

This rearrangement joins TRBV9 to TRBJ1-1; D gene ambiguous. The CDR3 is 14 amino acids. With 4 bases removed from V and 1 base from J, the gap between germline ends came to 11 bases. The germline CDR1 and CDR2 sequences are SGDLS and YYNGEE. The CDR3 DNA reads as TGTGCCAGCAGCCAGAGGGCACAGAACACTGAAGCTTTCTTT. Protein: CASSQRAQNTEAFF. Full variable domain (outside the CDR3, taken from reference TRBV9 and TRBJ1-1): DSGVTQTPKHLITATGQRVTLRCSPRSGDLSVYWYQQSLDQGLQFLIQYYNGEERAKGNILERFSAQQFPDLHSELNLSSLELGDSALYFCASSQRAQNTEAFFGQGTRLTVV.

This sequence joins TRBV5-1 and TRBJ1-4; TRBD1 agrees at 8 bases. The CDR3 length is 15 residues. CDR1 and CDR2 (germline): SGHRS, YFSETQ. Germline trimming cut 1 base from V and 7 bases from J; bases unmatched to any gene: 6. The CDR3 DNA is TGCGCCAGCAGCTTGTATACAGGGGGGAGTGAAAAACTGTTTTTT. This codes for CASSLYTGGSEKLFF.

This rearrangement joins TRBV27 to TRBJ1-2, with 9 bases matching TRBD1. The CDR3 is made up of 15 amino acids. V lost 0 bases to trimming and J lost 6 bases; unmatched junction nucleotides: 5. CDR1 and CDR2 (germline): MNHEY, SMNVEV (reference sequence). CDR3 amino acids: CASSLSAGTGNGYTF. CDR3 nucleotides: TGTGCCAGCAGTTTATCGGCCGGGACAGGGAATGGCTACACCTTC.

This clone was seen a few times. Other DNA sequences of this sample code for an identical CDR3. V gene TRBV4-1 combines with J gene TRBJ1-1; D unresolved. Germline V gene sequence: CDR1 MGHRA, CDR2 YSYEKL. V was cut by 0 bases and J by 1 base, with 6 bases left in between. This CDR3 has 14 amino acids. The CDR3 nucleotides read TGCGCCAGCAGCCAAGATTCTCCGAACACTGAAGCTTTCTTT. This sequence encodes CASSQDSPNTEAFF.

This sequence joins TRBV10-2 and TRBJ1-1; 9 bases map to TRBD1. V shed 9 bases, J shed 3 bases, and the junction held 5 bases outside the gene matches. CDR1 and CDR2 (germline): WSHSY, SAAADI. This CDR3 contains 13 residues. CDR3 in amino acids: CASTGGGHTEAFF. CDR3 coding DNA: TGCGCCAGTACAGGGGGCGGTCACACTGAAGCTTTCTTT.

The chain's CDR3 is CASSPPRGEAGNNEQFF. The CDR3 nucleotides read TGTGCCAGCTCACCACCGCGGGGTGAAGCGGGGAACAATGAGCAGTTCTTC. J is TRBJ2-1 and V is TRBV18; 7 bases align to TRBD2. This CDR3 spans 17 amino acids. J lost 5 bases, V lost 0 bases, and 10 bases had no gene match. CDR1 KGHSH and CDR2 LQKENI come from the germline V gene.

This sequence joins TRBV30 and TRBJ1-2; 7 positions match TRBD1. The CDR3 loop spans 16 amino acids. The V gene end was trimmed by 0 bases and the J gene end by 8 bases; junction bases not matched to a gene: 15. Germline V gives CDR1 GTSNPN, CDR2 SVGIG (reference sequence). In DNA form, the CDR3 reads TGTGCCTGGAGTGTACACCGACAGGGTGTAGGGCGCGGCTACACCTTC. Translating it yields CAWSVHRQGVGRGYTF.

The chain links TRBV3-1 (or the pseudogene TRBV3-2) to TRBJ1-2, with 7 bases fitting TRBD1. The ends lost 4 bases at V and 2 bases at J; junction bases unmatched: 10. The CDR3 extends over 16 amino acids. Germline V CDR1 and CDR2: LGHDT, YNNKEL (reference sequence). The CDR3 DNA follows: TGTGCCAGCAGCCTCCTAATAAAGACAGGGAACTATGGCTACACCTTC. The encoded protein is CASSLLIKTGNYGYTF.